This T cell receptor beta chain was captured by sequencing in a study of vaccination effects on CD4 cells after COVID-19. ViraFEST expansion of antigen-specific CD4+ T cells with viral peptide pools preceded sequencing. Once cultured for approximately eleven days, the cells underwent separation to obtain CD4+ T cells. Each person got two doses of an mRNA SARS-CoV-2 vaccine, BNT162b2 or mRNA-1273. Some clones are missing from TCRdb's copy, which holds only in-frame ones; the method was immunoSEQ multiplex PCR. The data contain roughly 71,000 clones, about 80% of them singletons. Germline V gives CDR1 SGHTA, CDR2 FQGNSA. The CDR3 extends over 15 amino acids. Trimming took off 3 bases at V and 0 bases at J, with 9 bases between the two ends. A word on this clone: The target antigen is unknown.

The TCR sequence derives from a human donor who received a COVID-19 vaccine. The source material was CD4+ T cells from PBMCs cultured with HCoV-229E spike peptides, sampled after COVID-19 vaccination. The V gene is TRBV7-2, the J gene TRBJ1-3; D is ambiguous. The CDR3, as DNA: TGTGCCAGCAGCTTCAACGTAGGCTCTGGAAACACCATATATTTT. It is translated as CASSFNVGSGNTIYF.